The TCR beta chain under discussion was sequenced for a study of CD8+ T cells in alopecia areata. Overall study: Disease severity was quantified as SALT score of affected scalp area. The study's findings and limits: Sequence data from scalp samples additionally include resident alphabeta T cells of normal skin.

V shed 5 bases and J shed 4 bases, with 11 bases lying between them. The CDR3 has 12 amino acids. Germline lookup yields CDR1 GTSNPN and CDR2 SVGIG (reference sequence). Extraction of RNA preceded its reverse transcription into cDNA, which served as the sequencing template. TCRdb's table, derived via immunoSEQ multiplex PCR, lists solely in-frame clones and lacks some. The sample records more than 200,000 clones, 64% being singletons. This clone showed up just a few times. The target antigen is unknown. Treatment of the sample: oral pan-JAK inhibitor, 5-10 mg twice daily. The material sequenced was CD4+ T cells sorted from blood, taken at week 4, from a patient treated with tofacitinib. V is TRBV30 and J is TRBJ2-5; TRBD2 might be the D (6 bases). This receptor was taken from a human donor with alopecia areata. This CDR3 reads CAWGGVRETQYF. CDR3 coding DNA: TGTGCCTGGGGAGGGGTTCGAGAGACCCAGTACTTC.